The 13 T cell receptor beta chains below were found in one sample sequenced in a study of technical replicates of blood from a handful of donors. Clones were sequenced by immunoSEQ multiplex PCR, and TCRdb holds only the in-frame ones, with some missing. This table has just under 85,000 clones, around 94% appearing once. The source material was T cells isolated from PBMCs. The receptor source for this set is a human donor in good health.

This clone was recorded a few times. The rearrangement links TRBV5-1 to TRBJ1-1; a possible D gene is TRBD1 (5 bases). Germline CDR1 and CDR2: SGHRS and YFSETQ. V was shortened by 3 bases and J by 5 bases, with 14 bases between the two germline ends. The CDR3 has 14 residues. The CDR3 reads CASSWMGGWTEAFF. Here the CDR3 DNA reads TGCGCCAGCAGCTGGATGGGGGGTTGGACTGAAGCTTTCTTT.

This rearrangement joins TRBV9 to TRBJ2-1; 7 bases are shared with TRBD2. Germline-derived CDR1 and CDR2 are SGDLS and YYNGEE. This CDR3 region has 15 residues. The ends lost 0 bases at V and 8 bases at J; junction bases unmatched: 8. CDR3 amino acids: CASSVGGGPFDEQFF. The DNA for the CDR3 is TGTGCCAGCAGCGTAGGCGGGGGACCGTTCGATGAGCAGTTCTTC.

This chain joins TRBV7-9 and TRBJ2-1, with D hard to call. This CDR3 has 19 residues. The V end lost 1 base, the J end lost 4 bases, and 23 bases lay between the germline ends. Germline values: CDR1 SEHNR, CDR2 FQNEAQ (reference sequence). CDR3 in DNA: TGTGCCAGCAGCTTAGAAGTATCGGTCGGCGGAGAATTTTACAATGAGCAGTTCTTC. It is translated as CASSLEVSVGGEFYNEQFF.

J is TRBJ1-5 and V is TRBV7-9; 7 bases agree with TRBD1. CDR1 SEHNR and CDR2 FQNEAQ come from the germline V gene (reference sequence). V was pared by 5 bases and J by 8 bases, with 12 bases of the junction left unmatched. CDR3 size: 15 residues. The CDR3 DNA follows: TGTGCCAGCAGCCCGGCCGCAGGGGGAATTGAGCCCCAGCATTTT. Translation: CASSPAAGGIEPQHF.

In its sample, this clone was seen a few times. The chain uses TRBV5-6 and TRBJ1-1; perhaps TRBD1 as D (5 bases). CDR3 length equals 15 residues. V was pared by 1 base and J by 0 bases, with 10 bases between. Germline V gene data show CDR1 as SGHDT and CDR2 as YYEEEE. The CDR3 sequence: CASSLQGSMNTEAFF. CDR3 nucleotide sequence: TGTGCCAGCAGCTTGCAGGGATCCATGAACACTGAAGCTTTCTTT.

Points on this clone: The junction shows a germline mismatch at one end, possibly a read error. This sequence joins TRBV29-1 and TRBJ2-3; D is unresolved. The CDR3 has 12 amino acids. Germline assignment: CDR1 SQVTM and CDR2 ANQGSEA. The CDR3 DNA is TGCAGCGTTGCTACCCGCACGGATACGCAGTATTTT. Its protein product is CSVATRTDTQYF.

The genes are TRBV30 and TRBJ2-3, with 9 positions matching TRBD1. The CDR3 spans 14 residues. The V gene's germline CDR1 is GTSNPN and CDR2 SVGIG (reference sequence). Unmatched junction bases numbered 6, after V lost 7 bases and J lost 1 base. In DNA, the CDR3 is TGTGCCTCGACGGACAGGGGACGCACAGATACGCAGTATTTT. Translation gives CASTDRGRTDTQYF. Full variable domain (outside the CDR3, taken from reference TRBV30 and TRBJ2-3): SQTIHQWPATLVQPVGSPLSLECTVEGTSNPNLYWYRQAAGRGLQLLFYSVGIGQISSEVPQNLSASRPQDRQFILSSKKLLLSDSGFYLCASTDRGRTDTQYFGPGTRLTVL.

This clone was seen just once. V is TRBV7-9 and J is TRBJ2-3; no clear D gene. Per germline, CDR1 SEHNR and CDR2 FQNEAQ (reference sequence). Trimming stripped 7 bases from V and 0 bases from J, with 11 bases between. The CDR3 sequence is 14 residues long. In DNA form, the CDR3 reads TGTGCCAGCAATGCTATCGCTAGCACAGATACGCAGTATTTT. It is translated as CASNAIASTDTQYF.

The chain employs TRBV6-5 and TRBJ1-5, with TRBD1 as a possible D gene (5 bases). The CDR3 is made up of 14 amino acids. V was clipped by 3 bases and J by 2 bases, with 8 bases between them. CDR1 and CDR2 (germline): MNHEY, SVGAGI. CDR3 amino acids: CASSYSGGNQPQHF. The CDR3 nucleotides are TGTGCCAGCAGTTATTCGGGGGGCAATCAGCCCCAGCATTTT.

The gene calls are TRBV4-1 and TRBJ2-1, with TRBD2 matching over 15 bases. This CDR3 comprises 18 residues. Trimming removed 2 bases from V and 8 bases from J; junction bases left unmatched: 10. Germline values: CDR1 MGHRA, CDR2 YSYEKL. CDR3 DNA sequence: TGCGCCAGCAGCCAAATCCTAAGGACTAGCGGGAGGGGGGATGAGCAGTTCTTC. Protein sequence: CASSQILRTSGRGDEQFF.

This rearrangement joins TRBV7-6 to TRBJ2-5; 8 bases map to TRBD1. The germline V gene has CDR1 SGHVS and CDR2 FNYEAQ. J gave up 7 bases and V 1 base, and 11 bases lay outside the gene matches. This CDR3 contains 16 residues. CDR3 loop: CASSLEVLGQVGTQYF. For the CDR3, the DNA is TGTGCCAGCAGCTTAGAGGTTTTGGGACAGGTGGGGACCCAGTACTTC.

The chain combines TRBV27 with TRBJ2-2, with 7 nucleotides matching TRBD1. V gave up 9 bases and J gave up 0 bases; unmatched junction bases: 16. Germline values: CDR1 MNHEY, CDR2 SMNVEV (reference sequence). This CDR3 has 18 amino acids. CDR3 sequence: CASIDRAELAANTGELFF. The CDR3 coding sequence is TGTGCCAGTATTGACAGGGCCGAGTTGGCCGCGAACACCGGGGAGCTGTTTTTT.

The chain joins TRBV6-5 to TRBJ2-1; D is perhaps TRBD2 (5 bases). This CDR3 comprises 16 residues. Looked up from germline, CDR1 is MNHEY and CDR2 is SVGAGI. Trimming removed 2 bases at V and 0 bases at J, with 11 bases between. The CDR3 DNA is TGTGCCAGCAGTTACGACGGACGGGGCTCCTACAATGAGCAGTTCTTC. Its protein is CASSYDGRGSYNEQFF.